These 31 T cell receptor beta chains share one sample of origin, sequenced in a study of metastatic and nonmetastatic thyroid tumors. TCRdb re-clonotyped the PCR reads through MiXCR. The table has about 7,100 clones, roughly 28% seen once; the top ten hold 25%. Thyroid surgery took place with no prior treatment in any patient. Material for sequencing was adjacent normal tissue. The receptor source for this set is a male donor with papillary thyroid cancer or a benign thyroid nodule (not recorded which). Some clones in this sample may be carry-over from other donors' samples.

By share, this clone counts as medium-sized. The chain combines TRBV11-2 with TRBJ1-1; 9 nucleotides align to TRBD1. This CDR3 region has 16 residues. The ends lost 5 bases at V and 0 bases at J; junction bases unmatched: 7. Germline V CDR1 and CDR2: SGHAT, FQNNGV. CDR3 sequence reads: CASSLLGQGMNTEAFF. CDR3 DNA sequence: TGTGCCAGCAGCCTCCTCGGACAGGGGATGAACACTGAAGCTTTCTTT.

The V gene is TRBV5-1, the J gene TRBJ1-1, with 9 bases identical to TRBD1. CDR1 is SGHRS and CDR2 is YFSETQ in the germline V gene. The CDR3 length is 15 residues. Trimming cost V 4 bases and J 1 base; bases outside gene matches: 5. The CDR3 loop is CASSPGQGRNTEAFF. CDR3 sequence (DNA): TGCGCCAGCAGCCCCGGACAGGGGAGGAACACTGAAGCTTTCTTT.

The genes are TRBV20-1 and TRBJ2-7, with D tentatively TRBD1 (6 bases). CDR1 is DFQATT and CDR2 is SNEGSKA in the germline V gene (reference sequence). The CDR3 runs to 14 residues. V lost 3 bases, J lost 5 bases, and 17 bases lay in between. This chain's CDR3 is CSARVYRVGDEQYF. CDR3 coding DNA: TGCAGTGCTAGGGTGTACAGGGTGGGGGACGAGCAGTACTTC.

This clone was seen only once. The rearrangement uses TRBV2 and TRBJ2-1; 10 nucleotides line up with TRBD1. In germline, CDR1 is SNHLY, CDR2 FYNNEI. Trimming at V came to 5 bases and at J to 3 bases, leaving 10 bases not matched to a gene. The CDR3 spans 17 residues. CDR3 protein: CASSTRDRGGGYNEQFF. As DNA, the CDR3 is TGTGCCAGCAGTACCCGGGACAGGGGCGGCGGCTACAATGAGCAGTTCTTC.

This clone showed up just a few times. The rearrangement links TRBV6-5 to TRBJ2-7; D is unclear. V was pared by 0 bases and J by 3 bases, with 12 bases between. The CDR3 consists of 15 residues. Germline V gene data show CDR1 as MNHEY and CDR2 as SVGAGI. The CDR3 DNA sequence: TGTGCCAGCAGTTACTCTGCCAGGACGGTCTACGAGCAGTACTTC. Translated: CASSYSARTVYEQYF.

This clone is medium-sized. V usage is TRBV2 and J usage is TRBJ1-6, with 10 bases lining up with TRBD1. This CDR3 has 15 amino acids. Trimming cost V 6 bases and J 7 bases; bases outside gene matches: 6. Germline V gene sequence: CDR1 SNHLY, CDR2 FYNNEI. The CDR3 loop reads CASRYPTGGNSPLHF. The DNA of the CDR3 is TGTGCCAGCAGATACCCGACAGGGGGCAATTCACCCCTCCACTTT.

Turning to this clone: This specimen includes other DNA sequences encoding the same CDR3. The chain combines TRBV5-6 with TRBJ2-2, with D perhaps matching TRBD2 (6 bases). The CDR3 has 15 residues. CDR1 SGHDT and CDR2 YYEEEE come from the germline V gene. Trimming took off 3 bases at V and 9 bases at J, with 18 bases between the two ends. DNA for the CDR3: TGTGCCAGCAGCTCGCTAGCTGGGGGGTCTTGGGAGCTGTTTTTT. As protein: CASSSLAGGSWELFF.

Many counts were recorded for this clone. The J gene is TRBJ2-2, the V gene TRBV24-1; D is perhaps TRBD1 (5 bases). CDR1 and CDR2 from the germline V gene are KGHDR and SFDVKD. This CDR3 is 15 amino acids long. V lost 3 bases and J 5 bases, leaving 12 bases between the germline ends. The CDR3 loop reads CATSDPTQGTGELFF. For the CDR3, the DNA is TGTGCCACCAGTGATCCGACGCAGGGTACCGGGGAGCTGTTTTTT.

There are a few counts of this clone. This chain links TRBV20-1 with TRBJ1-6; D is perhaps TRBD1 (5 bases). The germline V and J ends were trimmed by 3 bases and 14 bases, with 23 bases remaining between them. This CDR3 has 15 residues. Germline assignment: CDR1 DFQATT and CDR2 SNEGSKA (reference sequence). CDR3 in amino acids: CSAREGTTSGGALHF. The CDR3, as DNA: TGCAGTGCTAGGGAGGGGACCACGTCTGGTGGGGCCCTCCACTTT.

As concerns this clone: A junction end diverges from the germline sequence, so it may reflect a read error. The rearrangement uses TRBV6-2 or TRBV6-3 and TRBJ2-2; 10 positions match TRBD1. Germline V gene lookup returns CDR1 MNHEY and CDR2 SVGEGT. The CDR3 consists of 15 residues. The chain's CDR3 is CASSAGQGDTWELFF. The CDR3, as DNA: TGTGCCAGCAGTGCTGGACAGGGGGACACCTGGGAGCTGTTTTTT.

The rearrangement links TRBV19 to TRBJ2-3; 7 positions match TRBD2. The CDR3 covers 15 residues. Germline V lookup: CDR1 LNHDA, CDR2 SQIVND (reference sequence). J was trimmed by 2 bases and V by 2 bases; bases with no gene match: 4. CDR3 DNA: TGTGCCAGTAGTATAAGGGGACTACCCACAGATACGCAGTATTTT. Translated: CASSIRGLPTDTQYF. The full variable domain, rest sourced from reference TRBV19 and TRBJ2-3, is DGGITQSPKYLFRKEGQNVTLSCEQNLNHDAMYWYRQDPGQGLRLIYYSQIVNDFQKGDIAEGYSVSREKKESFPLTVTSAQKNPTAFYLCASSIRGLPTDTQYFGPGTRLTVL.

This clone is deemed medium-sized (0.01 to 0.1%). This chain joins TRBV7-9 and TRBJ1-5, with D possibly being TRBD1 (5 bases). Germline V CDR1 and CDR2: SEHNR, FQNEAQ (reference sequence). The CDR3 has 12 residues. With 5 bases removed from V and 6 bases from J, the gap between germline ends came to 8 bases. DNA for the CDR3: TGTGCCAGCAGCGACGGGGGTCAGCCCCAGCATTTT. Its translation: CASSDGGQPQHF.

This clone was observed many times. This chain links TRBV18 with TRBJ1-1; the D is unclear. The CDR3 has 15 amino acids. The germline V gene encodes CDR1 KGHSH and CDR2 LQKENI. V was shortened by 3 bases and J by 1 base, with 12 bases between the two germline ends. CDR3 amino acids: CASSPTHGKNTEAFF. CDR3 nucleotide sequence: TGTGCCAGCTCACCGACTCATGGCAAGAACACTGAAGCTTTCTTT.

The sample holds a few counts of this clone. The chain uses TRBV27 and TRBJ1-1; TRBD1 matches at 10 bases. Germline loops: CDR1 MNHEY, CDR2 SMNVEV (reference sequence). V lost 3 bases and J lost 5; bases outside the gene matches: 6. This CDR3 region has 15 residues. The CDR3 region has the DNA TGTGCCAGCAGTTTGGGACAGGGGTTTGGGACTGAAGCTTTCTTT. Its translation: CASSLGQGFGTEAFF.

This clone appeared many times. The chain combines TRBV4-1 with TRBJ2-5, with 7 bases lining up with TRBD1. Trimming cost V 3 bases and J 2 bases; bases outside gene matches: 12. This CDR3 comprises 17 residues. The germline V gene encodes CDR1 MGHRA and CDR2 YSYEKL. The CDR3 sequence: CASSQGPSGTAQETQYF. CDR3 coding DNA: TGCGCCAGCAGCCAGGGACCATCCGGGACAGCTCAAGAGACCCAGTACTTC.

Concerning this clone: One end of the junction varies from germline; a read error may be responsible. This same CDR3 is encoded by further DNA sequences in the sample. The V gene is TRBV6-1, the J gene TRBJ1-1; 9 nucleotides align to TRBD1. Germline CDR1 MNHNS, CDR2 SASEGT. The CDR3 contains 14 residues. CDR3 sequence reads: CASSETGGWTEAFF. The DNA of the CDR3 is TGCGCCAGCAGTGAAACAGGGGGCTGGACTGAAGCTTTCTTT.

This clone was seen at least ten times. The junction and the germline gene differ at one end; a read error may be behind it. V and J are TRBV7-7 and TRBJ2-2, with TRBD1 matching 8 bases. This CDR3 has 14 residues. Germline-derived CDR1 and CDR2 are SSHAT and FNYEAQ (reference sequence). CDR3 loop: CASSWDRSSGELFF. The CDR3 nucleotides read TGTGCTAGCAGCTGGGACAGGAGTTCCGGGGAGCTGTTTTTT.

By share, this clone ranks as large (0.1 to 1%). CDR3 nucleotides: TGTGCCAGCATCATATCCAGGGGTTCGGGAAACACCATATATTTT. It codes for CASIISRGSGNTIYF. This chain joins TRBV6-1 and TRBJ1-3; TRBD1 might be the D (6 bases). This CDR3 contains 15 residues. Germline loops: CDR1 MNHNS, CDR2 SASEGT. V was shortened by 7 bases and J by 4 bases, with 17 bases between the two germline ends.

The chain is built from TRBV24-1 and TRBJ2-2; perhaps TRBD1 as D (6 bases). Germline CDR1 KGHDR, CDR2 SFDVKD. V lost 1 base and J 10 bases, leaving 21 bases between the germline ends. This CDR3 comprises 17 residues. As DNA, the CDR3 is TGTGCCACCAGTGATTTACTGACAGGATCGAACACCTTGGAGCTGTTTTTT. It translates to CATSDLLTGSNTLELFF.

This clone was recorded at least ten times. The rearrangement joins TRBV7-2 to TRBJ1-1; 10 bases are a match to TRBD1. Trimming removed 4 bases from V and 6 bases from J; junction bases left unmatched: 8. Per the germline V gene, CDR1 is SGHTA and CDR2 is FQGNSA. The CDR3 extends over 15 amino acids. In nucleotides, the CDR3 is TGTGCCAGCAGCTCCCGGGACAGGGGAGGGTCTGAAGCTTTCTTT. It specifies CASSSRDRGGSEAFF.

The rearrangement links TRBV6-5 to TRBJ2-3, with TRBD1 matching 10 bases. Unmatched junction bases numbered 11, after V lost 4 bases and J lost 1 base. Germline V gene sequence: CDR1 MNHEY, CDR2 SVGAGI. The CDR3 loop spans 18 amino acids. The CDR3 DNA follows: TGTGCCAGCAGTTTTAGTGGTTCTGGGACAGGGGGCACAGATACGCAGTATTTT. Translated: CASSFSGSGTGGTDTQYF.

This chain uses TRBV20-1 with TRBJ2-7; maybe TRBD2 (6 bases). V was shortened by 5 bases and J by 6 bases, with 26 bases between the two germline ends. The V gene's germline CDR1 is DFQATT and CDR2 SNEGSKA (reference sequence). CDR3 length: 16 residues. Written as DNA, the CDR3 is TGCAGTGCTTATTCGGGGCCGGGACTGGAGGTTTCCGAGCAGTACTTC. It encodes CSAYSGPGLEVSEQYF.

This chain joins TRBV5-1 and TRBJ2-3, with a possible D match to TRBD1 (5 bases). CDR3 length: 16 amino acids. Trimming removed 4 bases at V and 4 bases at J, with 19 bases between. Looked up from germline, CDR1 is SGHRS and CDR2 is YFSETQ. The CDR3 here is CASSVPIGEGADTQYF. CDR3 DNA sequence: TGCGCCAGCAGCGTCCCCATAGGGGAAGGAGCAGATACGCAGTATTTT. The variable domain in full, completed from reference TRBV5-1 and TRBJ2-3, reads KAGVTQTPRYLIKTRGQQVTLSCSPISGHRSVSWYQQTPGQGLQFLFEYFSETQRNKGNFPGRFSGRQFSNSRSEMNVSTLELGDSALYLCASSVPIGEGADTQYFGPGTRLTVL.

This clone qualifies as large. The CDR3 bases are TGTGCCAGCAGTTACACAGGGACCTTAAATTCACCCCTCCACTTT. It codes for CASSYTGTLNSPLHF. V gene TRBV6-5 combines with J gene TRBJ1-6; D is possibly TRBD1 (6 bases). The V gene lost 2 bases and the J gene lost 7 bases, with 12 bases spanning the gap. CDR3 length equals 15 residues. CDR1 and CDR2 (germline): MNHEY, SVGAGI.

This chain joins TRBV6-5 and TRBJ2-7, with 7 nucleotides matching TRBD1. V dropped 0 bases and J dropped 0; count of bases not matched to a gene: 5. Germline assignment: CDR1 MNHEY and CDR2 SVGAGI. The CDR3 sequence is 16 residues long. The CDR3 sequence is CASSYSAGGSSYEQYF. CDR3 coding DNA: TGTGCCAGCAGTTACTCGGCAGGGGGAAGCTCCTACGAGCAGTACTTC.

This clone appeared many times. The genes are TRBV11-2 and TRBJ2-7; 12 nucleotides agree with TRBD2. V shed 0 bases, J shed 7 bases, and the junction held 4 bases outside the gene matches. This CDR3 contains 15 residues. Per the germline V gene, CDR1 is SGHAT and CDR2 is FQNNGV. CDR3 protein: CASSLDPSGRGEQYF. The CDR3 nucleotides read TGTGCCAGCAGCTTAGATCCTAGCGGGAGGGGGGAGCAGTACTTC. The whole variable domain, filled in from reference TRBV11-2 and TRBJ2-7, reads EAGVAQSPRYKIIEKRQSVAFWCNPISGHATLYWYQQILGQGPKLLIQFQNNGVVDDSQLPKDRFSAERLKGVDSTLKIQPAKLEDSAVYLCASSLDPSGRGEQYFGPGTRLTVT.

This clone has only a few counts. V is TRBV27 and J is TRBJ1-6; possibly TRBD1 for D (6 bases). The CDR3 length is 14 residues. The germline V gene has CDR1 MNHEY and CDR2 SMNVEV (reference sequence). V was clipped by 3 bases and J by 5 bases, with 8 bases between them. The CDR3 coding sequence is TGTGCCAGCAGTTTCTACAGGGATAATTCACCCCTCCACTTT. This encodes CASSFYRDNSPLHF.

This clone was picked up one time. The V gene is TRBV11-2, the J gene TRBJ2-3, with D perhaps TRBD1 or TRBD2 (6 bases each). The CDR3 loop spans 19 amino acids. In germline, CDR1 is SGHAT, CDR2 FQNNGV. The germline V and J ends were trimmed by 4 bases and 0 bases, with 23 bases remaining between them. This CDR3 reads CASSSPGAAEGLSTDTQYF. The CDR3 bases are TGTGCCAGCAGCTCTCCAGGGGCCGCGGAGGGGCTTAGCACAGATACGCAGTATTTT.

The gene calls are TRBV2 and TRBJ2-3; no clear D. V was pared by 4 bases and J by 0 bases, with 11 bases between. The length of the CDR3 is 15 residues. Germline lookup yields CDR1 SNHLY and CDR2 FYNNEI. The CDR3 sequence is CASSVVGQSTDTQYF. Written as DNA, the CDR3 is TGTGCCAGCAGTGTTGTTGGTCAGAGCACAGATACGCAGTATTTT. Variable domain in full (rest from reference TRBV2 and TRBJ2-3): EPEVTQTPSHQVTQMGQEVILRCVPISNHLYFYWYRQILGQKVEFLVSFYNNEISEKSEIFDDQFSVERPDGSNFTLKIRSTKLEDSAMYFCASSVVGQSTDTQYFGPGTRLTVL.

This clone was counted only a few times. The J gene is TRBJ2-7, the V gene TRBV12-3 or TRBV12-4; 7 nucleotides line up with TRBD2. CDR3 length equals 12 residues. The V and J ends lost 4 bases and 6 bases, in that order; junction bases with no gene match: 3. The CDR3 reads CASSSSSGEQYF. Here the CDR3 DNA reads TGTGCCAGCAGTTCCTCTAGCGGCGAGCAGTACTTC.

Here the CDR3 DNA reads TGTGCCAGCAGCTTTGGGACTCCCGCCCCCCGCGAGCAGTACTTC. Its translation is CASSFGTPAPREQYF. V gene TRBV7-2 combines with J gene TRBJ2-7, with D possibly TRBD2 on 6 matching bases. The CDR3 is 15 residues long. Germline V gene data show CDR1 as SGHTA and CDR2 as FQGNSA. The V end lost 3 bases, the J end lost 6 bases, and 18 bases lay between the germline ends.